This TCR beta chain was obtained from a study of CD8 T cells in ankylosing spondylitis. Whole-study findings and limits: The clones that were linked to disease were reported to be significantly enriched in matched synovial fluid samples from ankylosing spondylitis patients.

For TCR beta, libraries came from quantitative 5'-RACE with molecular barcodes. TCRdb re-called the 5' RACE reads through MiXCR, storing one row per CDR3 protein. Of 180,000 or so distinct CDR3 sequences listed, 9.5% to 13% are singletons. The ends were cut back, 0 bases at V and 0 bases at J, with 6 bases in the middle. The CDR3 loop spans 14 amino acids. The table lists this clonotype with many counts. What it recognizes is unknown. The chain joins TRBV12-3 or TRBV12-4 to TRBJ2-7; D is undetermined. The sequence derives from a male donor with ankylosing spondylitis or in good health (not recorded which). What was sequenced was blood, either unsorted or a sorted T cell fraction (not recorded which). In nucleotides, the CDR3 is TGTGCCAGCAGTTTAGCGGCCAGCTCCTACGAGCAGTACTTC. This translates into CASSLAASSYEQYF.